These T cell receptor beta chains were read from a single sample in a study of immune characterization of retroperitoneal liposarcoma. TCRdb itself ran the PCR reads through MiXCR, one entry per CDR3 protein. The sample lists about 10,000 distinct CDR3 sequences, 28% seen once, with 8.5% in the top ten. Sequencing used tumor tissue. These receptors all come from a female donor with retroperitoneal liposarcoma. CDR3s include the opening cysteine and the closing phenylalanine or tryptophan. The order of the fields is clone size, D gene, V gene, J gene, CDR3 DNA, CDR3 protein. A D gene is named only where the DNA matches it firmly. Expanded clones are given a class, and other clones once, few, many or no size at all.

>medium-sized|TRBD1|TRBV7-8|TRBJ1-6
TGTGCCAGCAGCCCAGGGACAGGGGGGTCTGGATCACCCCTCCACTTT
CASSPGTGGSGSPLHF
>few|-|TRBV7-8|TRBJ2-1
TGTGCCAGCAGCTTTAGGAGTAAAGAGACCCAGTTCTTC
CASSFRSKETQFF
>-|-|TRBV6-8|TRBJ2-5
TGTGCCAGCAGTTACTCTCCACTAGCGTCGGGGGGCTCCGATGAGCAGTACTTC
CASSYSPLASGGSDEQYF
>-|-|TRBV6-1|TRBJ2-5
TGTGCCAGCAGTGAAGGGACAGCTCAAGAGACCCAGTACTTC
CASSEGTAQETQYF
>few|-|TRBV27|TRBJ2-7
TGTGCCAGCAGTTTAAAACCGGGACTGGAGCAGTACTTC
CASSLKPGLEQYF
>many|TRBD1|TRBV6-1|TRBJ1-2
TGTGCCAGAAGGACAGGATTCTATGGCTACACCTTC
CARRTGFYGYTF
>few|-|TRBV25-1|TRBJ1-1
TGTGCCAGCAGTGGAGACACCCTGAACACTGAAGCTTTCTTT
CASSGDTLNTEAFF
>many|-|TRBV11-3|TRBJ2-3
TGTGCCAGCAGCAACAAGGTTATGAACGCGCAGTATTTT
CASSNKVMNAQYF
>medium-sized|TRBD1|TRBV6-1|TRBJ2-3
TGTGCCAGCAGTTCCGGTGACAGGGAGACGGGTTTCACAGATACGCAGTATTTT
CASSSGDRETGFTDTQYF
>many|-|TRBV7-2|TRBJ1-1
TGTGCCAGCAGCCAGGGACAGAACACTGAAGCTTTCTTT
CASSQGQNTEAFF
>-|-|TRBV7-2|TRBJ2-7
TGTGCCAGCAGCTGGTCCATCTACGAGCAGTACTTC
CASSWSIYEQYF
>-|TRBD2|TRBV12-3/TRBV12-4|TRBJ2-1
TGTGCCAGCAGTCCTGGGACTAGCGGGAGTCTGAGGGAGCAGTTCTTC
CASSPGTSGSLREQFF
>-|TRBD1|TRBV27|TRBJ1-6
TGTGCCAGCAGTTTCAGGGGGCCGGCTCCCCTCCACTTT
CASSFRGPAPLHF
>many|-|TRBV6-1|TRBJ1-1
TGTGCCAGCAGTGAAAGTCAGGTGGGAGCCTTAGAAGCTTTCTTT
CASSESQVGALEAFF
>few|-|TRBV24-1|TRBJ2-5
TGTGCCACCAGTGATTTAGATAAAGAGACCCAGTACTTC
CATSDLDKETQYF
>medium-sized|-|TRBV7-6|TRBJ2-1
TGTGCCAGCAGCTTAGAAGTCCAGTTCGCCGAGCAGTTCTTC
CASSLEVQFAEQFF
>many|-|TRBV12-3/TRBV12-4|TRBJ1-5
TGTGCCAGCAGTCGCACAGGAGGCAATCAGCCCCAGCATTTT
CASSRTGGNQPQHF
>many|TRBD2|TRBV7-3|TRBJ2-3
TGTGCCAGCAGCCCAGCGGGAGCGGTAGATACGCAGTATTTT
CASSPAGAVDTQYF
>-|-|TRBV6-2/TRBV6-3|TRBJ2-7
TGTGCCAGCAGTTACGGGGTGGATTACAATGAGCAGTACTTC
CASSYGVDYNEQYF
>few|-|TRBV12-3/TRBV12-4|TRBJ2-7
TGTGCCAGCAGTTCCTCGGACAGACTCTACGAGCAGTACTTC
CASSSSDRLYEQYF
>few|TRBD2|TRBV7-2|TRBJ2-3
TGTGCCAGCAGCTTAGTTAGCGGGGGGTGGGCTGATACGCAGTATTTT
CASSLVSGGWADTQYF
>few|TRBD2|TRBV6-6|TRBJ2-2
TGTGCCAGCAGTTACTTTGGCGGGGGGACCGGGGAGCTGTTTTTT
CASSYFGGGTGELFF
>-|-|TRBV11-2|TRBJ2-2
TGTGCCAGCAGGGGGGGGCCGAACACCGGGGAGCTGTTTTTT
CASRGGPNTGELFF
>few|TRBD2|TRBV11-3|TRBJ2-1
TGTGCCAGCAGCATTCCGGGAGGGAACTACGAGCAGTTCTTC
CASSIPGGNYEQFF
>once|-|TRBV6-5|TRBJ2-7
TGTGCCAGCAGTTACGGGCAGGGTACCTACGAGCAGTACTTC
CASSYGQGTYEQYF
>-|TRBD1|TRBV4-3|TRBJ2-1
TGCGCCAGCAGCCACACGGGGACAGGGTGGGATGAGCAGTTCTTC
CASSHTGTGWDEQFF
>-|TRBD2|TRBV6-6|TRBJ2-1
TGTGCCAGCAGTTCTAGACGACTAGCGGGGGGCAATGAGCAGTTCTTC
CASSSRRLAGGNEQFF
>-|TRBD1|TRBV6-1|TRBJ2-1
TGTGCCAGCAGAGGGACAGGGGGAGCTCCGATGACCTACGAGCAGTTCTTC
CASRGTGGAPMTYEQFF
>-|TRBD1|TRBV23-1|TRBJ2-7
TGCGCCAGCAGTCAGTCGGGACAGGGGACTTCCTACGAGCAGTACTTC
CASSQSGQGTSYEQYF
>many|TRBD2|TRBV12-5|TRBJ2-6
TGTGCTAGTGGTTTGAGACACGGGACTAGGTCCTCTGGGGCCAACGTCCTGACTTTC
CASGLRHGTRSSGANVLTF
>-|TRBD2|TRBV6-6|TRBJ2-7
TGTGCCAGCAGTTACTCGGGAGGGGAGCAGTACTTC
CASSYSGGEQYF
>-|TRBD1|TRBV7-6|TRBJ2-1
TGTGCCAGCAGCTTAGACGGCGGGACAGGGGCCTACAATGAGCAGTTCTTC
CASSLDGGTGAYNEQFF
>few|-|TRBV6-1|TRBJ2-1
TGTGCCAGCAGGTTTTCCTACGAGCAGTTCTTC
CASRFSYEQFF
>-|-|TRBV5-6|TRBJ2-2
TGTGCCAGCAGCTTGAGGGGGGTCGATTCCACCGGGGAGCTGTTTTTT
CASSLRGVDSTGELFF
>-|-|TRBV6-6|TRBJ2-1
TGTGCCAGCAGTTACCGGGTCCAAGAGACCCATTACTTC
CASSYRVQETHYF
>-|-|TRBV4-3|TRBJ2-1
TGCGCCAGCAGCCAACGGGACTCCAAAGGCCCCCATGAGCAGTTCTTC
CASSQRDSKGPHEQFF
>medium-sized|TRBD1|TRBV6-1|TRBJ2-7
TGTGCCTCGCTCGGGACAGGGGGCGGGTACGAGCAGTACTTC
CASLGTGGGYEQYF
>-|-|TRBV5-8|TRBJ2-6
TGTGCCAGCAGCTCGGACAGCCTTTACTCTGGGGCCAACGTCCTGACTTTC
CASSSDSLYSGANVLTF
>few|-|TRBV11-1|TRBJ2-7
TGTGCCAGCAGCTCGACTTACAATGAGCAGTACTTC
CASSSTYNEQYF
>-|-|TRBV6-1|TRBJ2-5
TGTGCCATCGGGGATCGGACAGGGACTAAAGAGACCCAGTACTTC
CAIGDRTGTKETQYF
>few|-|TRBV7-3|TRBJ1-2
TGTGCCAGCAGCTTAGATGTCAGGGCGAGGGAGGGCTACACCTTC
CASSLDVRAREGYTF
>many|-|TRBV12-3/TRBV12-4|TRBJ2-6
TGTGCCAGCAGTATCGGTTTCTCTGGGGCCAACGTCCTGACTTTC
CASSIGFSGANVLTF
>medium-sized|TRBD2|TRBV6-1|TRBJ2-5
TGTGCCAGCAGTCGACGTACGGGACTAGCGGGCCAAGAGACCCAGTACTTC
CASSRRTGLAGQETQYF
>many|TRBD2|TRBV6-1|TRBJ2-1
TGTGCCAGCGCTGGTGGGGCGGGAGTTCAGGAGCAGTTCTTC
CASAGGAGVQEQFF